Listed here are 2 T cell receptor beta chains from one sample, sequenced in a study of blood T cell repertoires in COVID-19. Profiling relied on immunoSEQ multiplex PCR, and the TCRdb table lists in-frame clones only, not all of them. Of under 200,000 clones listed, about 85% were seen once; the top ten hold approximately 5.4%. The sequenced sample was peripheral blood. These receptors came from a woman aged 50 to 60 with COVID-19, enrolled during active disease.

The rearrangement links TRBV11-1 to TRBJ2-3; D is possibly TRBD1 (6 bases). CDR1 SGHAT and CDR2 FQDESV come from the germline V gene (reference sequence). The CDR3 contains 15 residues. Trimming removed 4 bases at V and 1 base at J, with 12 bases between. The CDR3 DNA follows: TGTGCCAGCAGCTCACAGGGCTTAGGCACAGATACGCAGTATTTT. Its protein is CASSSQGLGTDTQYF.

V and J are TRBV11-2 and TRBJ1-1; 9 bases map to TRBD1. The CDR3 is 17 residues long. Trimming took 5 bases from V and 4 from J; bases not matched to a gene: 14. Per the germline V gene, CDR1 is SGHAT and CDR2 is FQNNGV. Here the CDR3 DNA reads TGTGCCAGCAGCGGACCGGGACAGGGTCTTGCGGGCACTGAAGCTTTCTTT. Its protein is CASSGPGQGLAGTEAFF. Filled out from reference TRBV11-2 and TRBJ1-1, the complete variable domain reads EAGVAQSPRYKIIEKRQSVAFWCNPISGHATLYWYQQILGQGPKLLIQFQNNGVVDDSQLPKDRFSAERLKGVDSTLKIQPAKLEDSAVYLCASSGPGQGLAGTEAFFGQGTRLTVV.